What follows are 2 T cell receptor beta chains derived from one specimen sequenced in a study of low-dose radiotherapy and immunotherapy resistance in tumors. Sample time point: before trial treatment. TRAV- and TRBV-specific primers primed first-strand cDNA, covering alpha and beta chains. Over roughly 19 PCR cycles, TCRs were amplified from a constant-region primer and V-primer adapter. Each CDR3 protein is one row after TCRdb ran MiXCR on the reads. The data show some 82,000 distinct CDR3 sequences, approximately 20% seen once. This sample comprised PBMCs, obtained before treatment. The source is a male donor with prostate cancer.

This clonotype has a count of ten or more. The rearrangement links TRBV7-9 to TRBJ2-2; D ambiguous. Trimming took off 0 bases at V and 6 bases at J, with 11 bases between the two ends. CDR1 is SEHNR, CDR2 FQNEAQ, per germline (reference sequence). This CDR3 region has 15 residues. CDR3 nucleotide sequence: TGTGCCAGCAGCTTAGCCGGCGGTAGCCCCGGGGAGCTGTTTTTT. Amino acid sequence: CASSLAGGSPGELFF. The full variable domain, completed using reference TRBV7-9 and TRBJ2-2, is DTGVSQNPRHKITKRGQNVTFRCDPISEHNRLYWYRQTLGQGPEFLTYFQNEAQLEKSRLLSDRFSAERPKGSFSTLEIQRTEQGDSAMYLCASSLAGGSPGELFFGEGSRLTVL.

V usage is TRBV11-2 and J usage is TRBJ2-5, with 9 bases fitting TRBD2. The CDR3 length is 16 residues. The germline V gene has CDR1 SGHAT and CDR2 FQNNGV. With V trimmed by 1 base and J by 5 bases, 8 bases remained unmatched. This chain's CDR3 is CASSLGGSGGRETQYF. Here the CDR3 DNA reads TGTGCCAGCAGCTTAGGCGGTAGCGGGGGCCGGGAGACCCAGTACTTC.